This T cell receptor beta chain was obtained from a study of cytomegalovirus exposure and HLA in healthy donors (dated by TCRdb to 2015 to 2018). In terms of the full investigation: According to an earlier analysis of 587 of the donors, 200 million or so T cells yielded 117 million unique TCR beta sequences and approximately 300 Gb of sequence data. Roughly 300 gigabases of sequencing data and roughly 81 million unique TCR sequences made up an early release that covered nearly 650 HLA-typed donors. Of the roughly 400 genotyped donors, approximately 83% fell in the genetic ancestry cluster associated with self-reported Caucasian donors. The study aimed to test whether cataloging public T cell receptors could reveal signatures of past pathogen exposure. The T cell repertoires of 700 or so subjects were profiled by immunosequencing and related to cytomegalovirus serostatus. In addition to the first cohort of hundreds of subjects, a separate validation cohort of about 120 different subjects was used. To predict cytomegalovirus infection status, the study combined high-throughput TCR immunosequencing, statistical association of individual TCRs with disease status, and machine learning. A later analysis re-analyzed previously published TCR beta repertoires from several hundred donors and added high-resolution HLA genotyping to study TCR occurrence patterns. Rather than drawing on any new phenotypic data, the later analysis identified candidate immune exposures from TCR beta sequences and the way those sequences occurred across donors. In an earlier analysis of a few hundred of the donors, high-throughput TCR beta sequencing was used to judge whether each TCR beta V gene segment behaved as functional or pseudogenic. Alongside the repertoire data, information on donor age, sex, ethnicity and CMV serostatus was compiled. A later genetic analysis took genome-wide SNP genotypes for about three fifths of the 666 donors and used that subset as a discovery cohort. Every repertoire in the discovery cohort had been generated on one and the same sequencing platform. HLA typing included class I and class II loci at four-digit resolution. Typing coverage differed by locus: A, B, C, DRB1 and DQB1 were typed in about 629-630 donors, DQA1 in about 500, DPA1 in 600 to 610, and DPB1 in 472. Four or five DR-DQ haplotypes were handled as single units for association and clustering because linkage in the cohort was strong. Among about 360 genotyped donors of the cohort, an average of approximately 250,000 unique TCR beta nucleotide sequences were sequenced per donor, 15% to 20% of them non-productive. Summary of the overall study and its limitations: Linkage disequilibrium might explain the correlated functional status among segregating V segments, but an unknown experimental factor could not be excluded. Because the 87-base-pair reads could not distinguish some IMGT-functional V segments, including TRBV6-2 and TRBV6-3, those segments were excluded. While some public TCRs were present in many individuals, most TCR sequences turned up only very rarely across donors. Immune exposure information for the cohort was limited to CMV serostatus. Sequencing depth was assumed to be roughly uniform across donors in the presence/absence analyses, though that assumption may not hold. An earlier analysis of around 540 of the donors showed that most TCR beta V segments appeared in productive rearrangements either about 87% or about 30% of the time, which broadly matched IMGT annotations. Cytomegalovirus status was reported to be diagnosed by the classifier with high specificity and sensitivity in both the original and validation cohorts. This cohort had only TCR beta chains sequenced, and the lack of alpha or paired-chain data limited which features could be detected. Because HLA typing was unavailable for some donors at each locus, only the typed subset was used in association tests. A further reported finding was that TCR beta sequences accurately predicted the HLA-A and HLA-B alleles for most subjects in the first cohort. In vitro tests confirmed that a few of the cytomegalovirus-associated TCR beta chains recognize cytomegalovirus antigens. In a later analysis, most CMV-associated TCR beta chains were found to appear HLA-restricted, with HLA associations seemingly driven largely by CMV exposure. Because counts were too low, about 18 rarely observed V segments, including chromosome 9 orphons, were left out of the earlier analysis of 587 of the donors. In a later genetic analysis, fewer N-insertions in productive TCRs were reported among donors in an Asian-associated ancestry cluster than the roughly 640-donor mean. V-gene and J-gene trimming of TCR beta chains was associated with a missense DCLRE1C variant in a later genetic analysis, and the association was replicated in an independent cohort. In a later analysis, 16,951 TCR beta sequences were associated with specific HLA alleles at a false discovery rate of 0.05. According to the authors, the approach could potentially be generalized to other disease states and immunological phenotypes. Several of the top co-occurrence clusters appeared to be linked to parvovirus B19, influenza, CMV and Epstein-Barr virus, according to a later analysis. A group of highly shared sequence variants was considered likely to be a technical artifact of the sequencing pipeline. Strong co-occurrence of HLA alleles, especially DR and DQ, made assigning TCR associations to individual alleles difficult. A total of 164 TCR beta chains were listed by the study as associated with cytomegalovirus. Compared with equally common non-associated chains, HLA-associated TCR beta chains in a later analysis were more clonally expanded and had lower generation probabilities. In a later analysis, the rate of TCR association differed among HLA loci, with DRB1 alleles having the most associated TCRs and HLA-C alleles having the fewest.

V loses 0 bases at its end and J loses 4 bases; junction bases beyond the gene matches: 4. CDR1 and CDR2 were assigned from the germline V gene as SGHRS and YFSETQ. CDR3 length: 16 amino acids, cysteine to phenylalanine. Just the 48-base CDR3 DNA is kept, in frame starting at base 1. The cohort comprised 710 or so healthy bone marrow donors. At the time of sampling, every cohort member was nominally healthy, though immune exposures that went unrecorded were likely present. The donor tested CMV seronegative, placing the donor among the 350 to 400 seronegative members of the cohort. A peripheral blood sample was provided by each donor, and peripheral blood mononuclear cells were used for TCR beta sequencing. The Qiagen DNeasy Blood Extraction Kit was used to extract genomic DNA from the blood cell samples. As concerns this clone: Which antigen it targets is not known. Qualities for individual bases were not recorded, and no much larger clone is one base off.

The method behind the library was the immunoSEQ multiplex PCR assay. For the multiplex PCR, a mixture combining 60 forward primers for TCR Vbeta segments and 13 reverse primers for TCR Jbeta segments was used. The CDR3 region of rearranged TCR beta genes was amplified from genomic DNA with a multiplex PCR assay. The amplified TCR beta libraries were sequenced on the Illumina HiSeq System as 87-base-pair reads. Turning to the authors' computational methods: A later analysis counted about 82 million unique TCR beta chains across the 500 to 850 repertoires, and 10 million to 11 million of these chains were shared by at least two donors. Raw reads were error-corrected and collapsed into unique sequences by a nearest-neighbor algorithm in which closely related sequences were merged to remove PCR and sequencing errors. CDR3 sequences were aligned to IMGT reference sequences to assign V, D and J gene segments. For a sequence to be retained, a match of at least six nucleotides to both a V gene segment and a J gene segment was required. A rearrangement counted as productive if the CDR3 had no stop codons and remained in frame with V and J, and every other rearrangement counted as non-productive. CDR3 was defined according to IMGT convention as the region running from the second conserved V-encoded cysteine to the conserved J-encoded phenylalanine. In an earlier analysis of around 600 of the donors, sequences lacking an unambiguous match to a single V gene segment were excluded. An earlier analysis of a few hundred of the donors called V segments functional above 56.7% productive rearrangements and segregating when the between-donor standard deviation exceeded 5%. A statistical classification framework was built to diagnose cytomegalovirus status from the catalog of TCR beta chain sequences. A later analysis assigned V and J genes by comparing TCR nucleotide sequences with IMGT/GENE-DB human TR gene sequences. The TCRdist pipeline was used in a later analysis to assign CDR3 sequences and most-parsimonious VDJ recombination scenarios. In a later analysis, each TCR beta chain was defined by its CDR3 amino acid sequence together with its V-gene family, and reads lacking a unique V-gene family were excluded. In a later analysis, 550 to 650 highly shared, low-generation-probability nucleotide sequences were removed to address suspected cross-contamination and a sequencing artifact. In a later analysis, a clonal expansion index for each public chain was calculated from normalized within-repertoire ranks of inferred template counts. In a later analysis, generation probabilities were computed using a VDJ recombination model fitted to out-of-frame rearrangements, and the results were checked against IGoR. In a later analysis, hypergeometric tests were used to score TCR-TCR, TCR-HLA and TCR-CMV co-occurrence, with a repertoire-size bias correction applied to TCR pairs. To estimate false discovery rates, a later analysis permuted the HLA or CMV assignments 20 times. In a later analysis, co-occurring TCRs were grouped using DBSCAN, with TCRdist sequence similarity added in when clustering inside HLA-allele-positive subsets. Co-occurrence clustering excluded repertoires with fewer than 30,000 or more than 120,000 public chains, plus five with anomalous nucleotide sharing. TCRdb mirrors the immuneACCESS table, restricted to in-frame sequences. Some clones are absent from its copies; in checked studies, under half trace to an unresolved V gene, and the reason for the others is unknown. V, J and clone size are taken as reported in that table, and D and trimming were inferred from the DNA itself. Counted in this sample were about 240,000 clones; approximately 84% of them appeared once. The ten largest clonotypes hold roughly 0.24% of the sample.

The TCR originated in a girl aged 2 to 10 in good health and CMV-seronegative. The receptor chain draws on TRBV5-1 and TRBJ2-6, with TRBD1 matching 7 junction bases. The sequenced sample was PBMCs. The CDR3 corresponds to CASSLERGRGANVLTF. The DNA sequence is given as TGCGCCAGCAGCTTGGAGAGGGGGCGGGGGGCCAACGTCCTGACTTTC.